These T cell receptor beta chains were read from a single sample in a study of blood T cell repertoires in COVID-19. Only in-frame clones appear in the TCRdb table, and some are missing; sequencing was by immunoSEQ multiplex PCR. The profile shows hundreds of thousands of clones, 75% to 90% of them singletons. Sequencing used peripheral blood. Every receptor here comes from a woman aged 25 to 45 with active or convalescent COVID-19. Both conserved end residues are part of each CDR3. D genes are given only for firm matches. Rows give clone size only sometimes, using once, few, many, or a class for an expanded clone.

j_call d_call v_call clone_size cdr3_aa cdr3_nt
TRBJ1-4 TRBD1 TRBV2 . CASRDGTGASTNEKLFF TGTGCCAGCAGGGACGGGACAGGGGCTTCAACTAATGAAAAACTGTTTTTT
TRBJ2-1 TRBD2 TRBV7-8 . CASSLYGGTSYNEQFF TGTGCCAGCAGCTTATACGGGGGGACCTCCTACAATGAGCAGTTCTTC
TRBJ1-1 TRBD1 TRBV18 . CASSPPGTGGLNTEAFF TGTGCCAGCTCACCACCCGGGACAGGGGGCTTGAACACTGAAGCTTTCTTT
TRBJ2-2 . TRBV29-1 . CSVVGEGFTGELFF TGCAGCGTTGTTGGTGAGGGTTTCACCGGGGAGCTGTTTTTT
TRBJ2-3 TRBD2 TRBV10-1 . CASKSGNGGGTQYF TGCGCCAGCAAGAGCGGGAACGGAGGCGGTACGCAGTATTTT
TRBJ1-5 . TRBV4-1 . CASSQETRQPQHF TGCGCCAGCAGCCAAGAGACACGCCAGCCCCAGCATTTT
TRBJ2-2 . TRBV9 . CASSGTTGVTGELFF TGTGCCAGCAGCGGAACCACGGGGGTGACCGGGGAGCTGTTTTTT
TRBJ1-3 . TRBV10-3 . CAIRAQGITGNTIYF TGTGCCATCAGAGCACAGGGTATAACAGGAAACACCATATATTTT
TRBJ2-1 TRBD2 TRBV19 . CASSNLAGAYNEQFF TGTGCCAGTAGTAACCTAGCGGGAGCCTACAATGAGCAGTTCTTC
TRBJ2-3 TRBD2 TRBV19 . CASRLAGGTDTQYF TGTGCCAGTCGTCTAGCGGGGGGCACAGATACGCAGTATTTT
TRBJ2-1 . TRBV9 once CASSPDSYNEQFF TGTGCCAGCAGTCCAGACTCCTACAATGAGCAGTTCTTC
TRBJ1-2 . TRBV19 few CASSPSGTNYGYTF TGTGCCAGTAGTCCATCAGGGACTAACTATGGCTACACCTTC
TRBJ1-1 . TRBV15 . CATSPGENTEAFF TGTGCCACCAGCCCCGGGGAGAACACTGAAGCTTTCTTT
TRBJ1-2 TRBD1 TRBV5-4 . CASSFLQGAHGYTF TGTGCCAGCAGCTTCCTACAGGGGGCGCATGGCTACACCTTC
TRBJ1-1 . TRBV5-1 . CASSHQVENTEAFF TGCGCCAGCAGCCACCAGGTTGAGAACACTGAAGCTTTCTTT
TRBJ1-2 TRBD1 TRBV5-4 few CASSLRGDRDHYGYTF TGTGCCAGCAGCTTAAGAGGGGACAGGGACCACTATGGCTACACCTTC
TRBJ2-2 TRBD2 TRBV6-5 . CAWGGKNTGELFF TGTGCCTGGGGGGGAAAGAACACCGGGGAGCTGTTTTTT
TRBJ2-7 TRBD2 TRBV19 . CATKLASGGSSYEQYF TGTGCCACGAAACTGGCTAGCGGGGGCAGCTCCTACGAGCAGTACTTC